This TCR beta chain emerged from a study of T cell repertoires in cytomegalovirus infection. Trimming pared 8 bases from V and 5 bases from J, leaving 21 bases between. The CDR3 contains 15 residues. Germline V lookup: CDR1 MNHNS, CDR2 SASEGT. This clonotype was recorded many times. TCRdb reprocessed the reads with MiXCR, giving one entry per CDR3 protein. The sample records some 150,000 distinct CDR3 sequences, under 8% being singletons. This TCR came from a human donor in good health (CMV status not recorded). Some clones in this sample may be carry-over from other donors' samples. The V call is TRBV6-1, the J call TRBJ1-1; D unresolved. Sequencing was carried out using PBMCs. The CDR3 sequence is CASVRRGPKETEAFF. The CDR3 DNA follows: TGTGCCAGCGTCAGGCGCGGGCCTAAGGAGACTGAAGCTTTCTTT.